These 27 T cell receptor beta chains came from one sample sequenced in a study of T cell repertoires in cytomegalovirus infection. TCRdb re-called the reads through MiXCR, storing one row per CDR3 protein. The sample holds around 310,000 distinct CDR3 sequences, about a sixth seen once. The sequenced sample consisted of PBMCs. Receptors originate from a human donor in good health (CMV status not recorded). Some clones in this sample may be carry-over from other donors' samples.

The chain has TRBV11-1 and TRBJ2-1; TRBD2 agrees at 13 bases. The V gene's germline CDR1 is SGHAT and CDR2 FQDESV (reference sequence). V lost 4 bases and J lost 6; bases outside the gene matches: 12. The CDR3 loop spans 18 amino acids. The DNA of the CDR3 is TGTGCCAGCAGCTCAGAGGGTGGACTAGCGGGGGCCTTCAATGAGCAGTTCTTC. This codes for CASSSEGGLAGAFNEQFF.

The chain joins TRBV4-3 to TRBJ1-4; D is possibly TRBD1 (5 bases). The CDR3 has 14 amino acids. Germline CDR1 reads LGHNA; CDR2 reads YSLEER. V lost 5 bases, J lost 10 bases, and 17 bases lay in between. CDR3 loop: CASSSGTALGKLFF. The CDR3 coding sequence is TGCGCCAGCAGCTCCGGGACGGCCCTTGGAAAACTGTTTTTT.

J is TRBJ2-1 and V is TRBV27; TRBD2 aligns across 7 bases. J lost 4 bases, V lost 8 bases, and 5 bases had no gene match. CDR3 length equals 13 residues. Germline V lookup: CDR1 MNHEY, CDR2 SMNVEV (reference sequence). CDR3 DNA: TGTGCCAGCCACTCGGGGGGTTACAATGAGCAGTTCTTC. Translating gives CASHSGGYNEQFF.

This clonotype was recorded many times. This chain joins TRBV7-2 and TRBJ2-1; TRBD1 matches at 8 bases. The CDR3 totals 15 residues. V shed 1 base, J shed 6 bases, and the junction held 5 bases outside the gene matches. Germline values: CDR1 SGHTA, CDR2 FQGNSA. The CDR3 bases are TGTGCCAGCAGCTTAGGGACAGGGTTAGGCAATGAGCAGTTCTTC. Its protein is CASSLGTGLGNEQFF.

This clonotype was seen only a few times. CDR3 nucleotide sequence: TGTGCCAGCAGATCGGCAGGCACTGGAAACACCATATATTTT. Encoded protein: CASRSAGTGNTIYF. The chain uses TRBV6-6 and TRBJ1-3, with D unresolved. The CDR3 is 14 residues long. V shed 6 bases and J shed 2 bases, with 11 bases lying between them. Per germline, CDR1 MNHNY and CDR2 SVGAGI (reference sequence).

This chain uses TRBV9 with TRBJ2-3, with D possibly being TRBD2 (5 bases). Germline CDR1 is SGDLS and CDR2 is YYNGEE. The CDR3 loop spans 14 amino acids. The V end lost 0 bases, the J end lost 9 bases, and 14 bases lay between the germline ends. The CDR3 nucleotides are TGTGCCAGCAGCGTAGCTCTTGAGGGTCGAACGCAGTATTTT. Translated: CASSVALEGRTQYF. The complete variable domain, with remaining parts taken from reference TRBV9 and TRBJ2-3, reads DSGVTQTPKHLITATGQRVTLRCSPRSGDLSVYWYQQSLDQGLQFLIQYYNGEERAKGNILERFSAQQFPDLHSELNLSSLELGDSALYFCASSVALEGRTQYFGPGTRLTVL.

This clonotype turned up a few times. The rearrangement joins TRBV12-3 or TRBV12-4 to TRBJ2-1; 8 bases align to TRBD2. The V segment lost 7 bases and the J segment 1 base; nucleotides outside the gene matches: 3. The CDR3 consists of 14 residues. CDR3 loop: CASIGGASYNEQFF. CDR3 nucleotide sequence: TGTGCCAGCATCGGGGGGGCTTCCTACAATGAGCAGTTCTTC.

This clonotype has ten or more counts. This chain uses TRBV27 with TRBJ2-1; 9 bases line up with TRBD2. This CDR3 contains 15 residues. Germline V gives CDR1 MNHEY, CDR2 SMNVEV (reference sequence). The junction had 6 bases not matched to a gene; V was cut back by 4 bases and J by 5 bases. CDR3: CASSSWLAGNNEQFF. The CDR3 DNA is TGTGCCAGCAGTTCATGGCTAGCGGGGAACAATGAGCAGTTCTTC.

This clonotype was observed many times. This chain connects TRBV6-1 to TRBJ2-3; TRBD1 agrees at 9 bases. With V trimmed by 6 bases and J by 3 bases, 7 bases remained unmatched. Looked up from germline, CDR1 is MNHNS and CDR2 is SASEGT. This CDR3 has 15 amino acids. The CDR3 DNA sequence: TGTGCCAGCAGAGGACAGGGGTGGGGAACAGATACGCAGTATTTT. Its translation is CASRGQGWGTDTQYF.

This clonotype was seen a few times. The rearrangement links TRBV4-1 to TRBJ2-5; 7 bases agree with TRBD1. The CDR3 runs 14 residues. V shed 6 bases, J shed 7 bases, and the junction held 11 bases outside the gene matches. Germline V lookup: CDR1 MGHRA, CDR2 YSYEKL. CDR3 nucleotides: TGCGCCAGCAGGAGACAGGGTGATTTCGGGACCCAGTACTTC. Translating it yields CASRRQGDFGTQYF.

The gene calls are TRBV15 and TRBJ2-2, with D unclear. V shed 1 base and J shed 7 bases, with 7 bases lying between them. Germline V gene data show CDR1 as LNHNV and CDR2 as YYDKDF (reference sequence). The CDR3 has 13 residues. DNA for the CDR3: TGTGCCACCAGCAGAGGAGAGGTCGGGGAGCTGTTTTTT. This translates into CATSRGEVGELFF.

V and J are TRBV3-1 and TRBJ2-1; D is perhaps TRBD1 (5 bases). Trimming stripped 3 bases from V and 7 bases from J, with 7 bases between. CDR3 length: 12 residues. The germline V gene has CDR1 LGHDT and CDR2 YNNKEL (reference sequence). In DNA form, the CDR3 reads TGTGCCAGCAGCCACAGGGTGAATGAGCAGTTCTTC. Amino acid sequence: CASSHRVNEQFF.

This clonotype was observed many times. This rearrangement joins TRBV6-5 to TRBJ1-6; possibly TRBD1 for D (5 bases). V was trimmed by 1 base and J by 12 bases, leaving 22 bases between them. The CDR3 sequence is 17 residues long. Germline V gene sequence: CDR1 MNHEY, CDR2 SVGAGI. This CDR3 is CASSYWWGAAATEPLHF. DNA for the CDR3: TGTGCCAGCAGTTACTGGTGGGGCGCGGCCGCCACTGAACCCCTCCACTTT.

This clonotype occurred many times. The chain links TRBV12-3 or TRBV12-4 to TRBJ1-6, with D maybe TRBD1 (5 bases). The CDR3 extends over 14 amino acids. Deletions cut 7 bases from V and 2 bases from J, with 9 bases between. For the CDR3, the DNA is TGTGCCAGCACAAAACAGGCCTATAATTCACCCCTCCACTTT. Encoded protein: CASTKQAYNSPLHF.

This clonotype was counted many times. This sequence joins TRBV7-2 and TRBJ1-2, with TRBD1 identical over 8 bases. The CDR3 extends over 15 amino acids. With 5 bases clipped from V and 8 bases from J, the junction kept 13 bases outside the gene matches. Looked up from germline, CDR1 is SGHTA and CDR2 is FQGNSA. CDR3 region: CASSTTAWTGLGYTF. The CDR3 region has the DNA TGTGCCAGCAGCACGACCGCTTGGACAGGGCTCGGCTACACCTTC.

This clonotype was picked up a small number of times. The CDR3 sequence: CASSSLGGNTIYF. The CDR3 DNA follows: TGTGCCAGCAGTTCCCTTGGCGGAAACACCATATATTTT. The chain uses TRBV12-3 or TRBV12-4 and TRBJ1-3; D uncertain. Deletions cut 4 bases from V and 4 bases from J, with 8 bases between. The CDR3 runs to 13 residues.

The J gene is TRBJ1-5, the V gene TRBV5-6, with 7 positions matching TRBD1. Trimming took 4 bases from V and 13 from J; bases not matched to a gene: 8. The CDR3 covers 12 residues. The germline V gene encodes CDR1 SGHDT and CDR2 YYEEEE. CDR3 region: CASSRTGQLQHF. The DNA for the CDR3 is TGTGCCAGCAGCCGAACGGGACAGTTGCAGCATTTT.

The chain combines TRBV3-1 with TRBJ1-5; no firm D call. The CDR3 extends over 22 amino acids. With 2 bases removed from V and 4 bases from J, the gap between germline ends came to 33 bases. Germline loops: CDR1 LGHDT, CDR2 YNNKEL (reference sequence). This chain's CDR3 is CASSQNRVAALILPIRNQPQHF. In nucleotides, the CDR3 is TGTGCCAGCAGCCAAAATCGGGTCGCGGCACTTATTTTACCAATACGGAATCAGCCCCAGCATTTT.

V usage is TRBV20-1 and J usage is TRBJ1-5, with TRBD1 as a possible D gene (5 bases). Germline CDR1 DFQATT, CDR2 SNEGSKA (reference sequence). The CDR3 extends over 15 amino acids. Trimming took off 0 bases at V and 7 bases at J, with 16 bases between the two ends. DNA of the CDR3: TGCAGTGCTAGAGATCTGGGGCAGGGTTACCAGCCCCAGCATTTT. Translation gives CSARDLGQGYQPQHF.

The chain joins TRBV28 to TRBJ2-2; D gene uncertain. Germline values: CDR1 MDHEN, CDR2 SYDVKM. V gave up 4 bases and J gave up 0 bases, with 9 bases separating them. The CDR3 runs to 15 residues. This CDR3 is CASSSDAANTGELFF. CDR3 in DNA: TGTGCCAGCAGTTCGGACGCGGCGAACACCGGGGAGCTGTTTTTT.

The V gene is TRBV4-3, the J gene TRBJ1-2; D is unresolved. In germline, CDR1 is LGHNA, CDR2 YSLEER. This CDR3 contains 14 residues. The V end was cut by 1 base, the J end by 3 bases, with 9 bases between. The CDR3 here is CASSQGRGDYGYTF. The CDR3 nucleotides read TGCGCCAGCAGCCAAGGTCGGGGAGACTATGGCTACACCTTC.

The V gene is TRBV2, the J gene TRBJ1-6; TRBD1 aligns across 10 bases. This CDR3 spans 15 amino acids. CDR1 is SNHLY, CDR2 FYNNEI, per germline. Losses at the gene ends were 2 bases for V and 9 bases for J; bases not matched to a gene: 4. CDR3 protein: CASSEMGDRGSPLHF. CDR3 nucleotides: TGTGCCAGCAGTGAAATGGGGGACAGGGGTTCACCCCTCCACTTT. The variable domain in full, with the rest retrieved from reference TRBV2 and TRBJ1-6, is EPEVTQTPSHQVTQMGQEVILRCVPISNHLYFYWYRQILGQKVEFLVSFYNNEISEKSEIFDDQFSVERPDGSNFTLKIRSTKLEDSAMYFCASSEMGDRGSPLHFGNGTRLTVT.

This clonotype was detected ten times or more. The gene calls are TRBV7-2 and TRBJ1-1; tentative D call: TRBD1 (5 bases). The CDR3 totals 15 residues. The V end lost 1 base, the J end lost 2 bases, and 11 bases lay between the germline ends. Germline values: CDR1 SGHTA, CDR2 FQGNSA. The CDR3 DNA sequence: TGTGCCAGCAGCTTAGTTGTGGGGGGAAACACTGAAGCTTTCTTT. This gives the protein CASSLVVGGNTEAFF.

CDR3 bases: TGTGCCAGCAGCCAAGAATTCCTAGCGGGGGGTTACAATGAGCAGTTCTTC. It specifies CASSQEFLAGGYNEQFF. The V gene is TRBV14, the J gene TRBJ2-1; TRBD2 matches at 11 bases. CDR1 SGHDN and CDR2 FVKESK come from the germline V gene. The CDR3 loop spans 17 amino acids. V dropped 0 bases and J dropped 4; count of bases not matched to a gene: 5.

This clonotype was picked up many times. The V gene is TRBV6-2 or TRBV6-3, the J gene TRBJ2-1; TRBD2 aligns across 7 bases. The germline gives CDR1 MNHEY, CDR2 SVGEGT. Trimming took 2 bases from V and 9 from J; bases not matched to a gene: 16. The CDR3 length is 17 residues. This chain's CDR3 is CASSYPVGGGGSFEQFF. CDR3 nucleotides: TGTGCCAGCAGTTACCCCGTTGGGGGGGGGGGTTCATTTGAGCAGTTCTTC.

There are a few counts of this clonotype. This rearrangement joins TRBV7-8 to TRBJ2-1; TRBD1 or TRBD2 may be the D gene (5 bases each). CDR3 size: 15 residues. Germline V gene data show CDR1 as SGHVS and CDR2 as FQNEAQ. The V and J ends lost 1 base and 5 bases respectively, with 12 bases between them. The CDR3 DNA reads as TGTGCCAGCAGCTTAGGTGGGGGACCCAACAATGAGCAGTTCTTC. It is translated as CASSLGGGPNNEQFF.

This clonotype was found many times. The gene calls are TRBV28 and TRBJ1-2; D not certain. Germline assignment: CDR1 MDHEN and CDR2 SYDVKM. The CDR3 is 15 residues long. V dropped 2 bases and J dropped 3 bases, with 13 bases sitting between them. For the CDR3, the DNA is TGTGCCAGCAGTTTACTCGGGAGGTCTCACTATGGCTACACCTTC. Encoded protein: CASSLLGRSHYGYTF.